The clone carrying this T cell receptor (beta chain) was recorded at least ten times. The antigen is unknown. The time point was: sample taken at primary tumor resection. No cells were sorted before sequencing. The whole RNA sequenced was extracted from tumor, nontumor lung or frozen PBMC. V shed 5 bases and J shed 0 bases, with 14 bases lying between them. Looked up from germline, CDR1 is SGHVS and CDR2 is FQNEAQ. This CDR3 has 15 residues. TCRdb analysed the 5' RACE reads with MiXCR anew, one entry per CDR3 protein. The repertoire holds roughly 48,000 distinct CDR3 sequences, with roughly 5% as singletons. The data originate from a study of spatial heterogeneity in lung cancer. Study results and caveats: Resection saw ubiquitous expanded tumor TCRs appear in blood more than follow-up did.

The TCR was taken from a male donor with early-stage non-small cell lung cancer. Sequenced here: PBMCs, sampled at surgery. This chain uses TRBV7-8 with TRBJ2-7; D is perhaps TRBD2 (5 bases). The CDR3 nucleotides are TGTGCCAGCAGCCTACGTGGTGAGGGCTCCTACGAGCAGTACTTC. Protein product: CASSLRGEGSYEQYF.